This T cell receptor (beta chain) was observed in a study of T cell changes during pregnancy in multiple sclerosis. This CDR3 spans 14 amino acids. Germline assignment: CDR1 SGHVS and CDR2 FQNEAQ. J was trimmed by 8 bases and V by 1 base; bases with no gene match: 6. Only in-frame clones appear in the TCRdb table, and some are missing; sequencing was by immunoSEQ multiplex PCR. The data show approximately 88,000 clones, about 92% seen once. Sequenced here: peripheral blood, sampled in the first trimester of pregnancy. The receptor was isolated from a female donor with multiple sclerosis, enrolled in a pregnancy study. The V and J genes are TRBV7-8 and TRBJ2-7; 9 nucleotides match TRBD1. CDR3: CASSLGADRGKQYF. CDR3 DNA: TGTGCCAGCAGCTTAGGAGCAGACAGGGGGAAGCAGTACTTC.